The 18 T cell receptor beta chains presented below share a single source sample, sequenced in a study of blood T cell repertoires in COVID-19. Measured with immunoSEQ multiplex PCR; TCRdb has only the in-frame clones, and not every one. This sample has about 75,000 clones; about four fifths occur once, and the top ten carry less than 5.5%. The sequencing sample was made of peripheral blood. Receptors originate from a woman older than 75 with active or convalescent COVID-19.

The chain links TRBV9 to TRBJ2-1; no clear D. The CDR3 extends over 17 amino acids. The germline V gene encodes CDR1 SGDLS and CDR2 YYNGEE. V lost 0 bases, J lost 0 bases, and 13 bases lay in between. The CDR3 DNA sequence: TGTGCCAGCAGCGTAGCGTTCCTGGAGAGCTCCTACAATGAGCAGTTCTTC. Residues: CASSVAFLESSYNEQFF.

The chain employs TRBV27 and TRBJ1-1, with D maybe TRBD1 (6 bases). Between the trimmed V and J ends, which lost 5 bases and 11 bases, there was a span of 27 bases. The length of the CDR3 is 16 residues. In germline, CDR1 is MNHEY, CDR2 SMNVEV (reference sequence). The DNA for the CDR3 is TGTGCCAGCAGTAATACAGGGTTCGGTCACCAGGGGATGGCTTTCTTT. This codes for CASSNTGFGHQGMAFF.

The rearrangement joins TRBV5-1 to TRBJ1-1; TRBD1 agrees at 8 bases. J was trimmed by 11 bases and V by 0 bases; bases with no gene match: 6. CDR1 is SGHRS and CDR2 is YFSETQ in the germline V gene. This CDR3 is built from 13 residues. In nucleotides, the CDR3 is TGCGCCAGCAGCTTGGCAGGGGGCGCCGGCGCTTTCTTT. Translating gives CASSLAGGAGAFF.

V and J are TRBV24-1 and TRBJ2-7, with 9 bases lining up with TRBD1. CDR3 size: 15 residues. The junction had 4 bases not matched to a gene; V was cut back by 2 bases and J by 3 bases. Germline V CDR1 and CDR2: KGHDR, SFDVKD. In DNA, the CDR3 is TGTGCCACCAGTGATTCCGGGACAGGGTACTACGAGCAGTACTTC. Encoded protein: CATSDSGTGYYEQYF.

The chain recombines TRBV6-5 with TRBJ2-5; TRBD2 aligns across 10 bases. The V gene end was trimmed by 2 bases and the J gene end by 2 bases; junction bases not matched to a gene: 2. The CDR3 extends over 15 amino acids. Germline V CDR1 and CDR2: MNHEY, SVGAGI. Written as DNA, the CDR3 is TGTGCCAGCAGTTACGGTAGCGGGAGGCAAGAGACCCAGTACTTC. This encodes CASSYGSGRQETQYF.

The rearrangement uses TRBV19 and TRBJ1-2, with 9 bases fitting TRBD1. The CDR3 has 16 amino acids. The J segment lost 5 bases and the V segment lost 4 bases, leaving 11 bases of the junction unmatched. Germline V gives CDR1 LNHDA, CDR2 SQIVND (reference sequence). The CDR3: CASSRAGTGKLYGYTF. The CDR3 DNA reads TGTGCCAGTAGTAGAGCCGGGACAGGGAAGTTGTATGGCTACACCTTC.

The genes are TRBV7-2 and TRBJ1-2; D is unresolved. The CDR3 is 12 amino acids. Germline V gene data show CDR1 as SGHTA and CDR2 as FQGNSA. Trimming pared 2 bases from V and 4 bases from J, leaving 5 bases between. The CDR3 DNA sequence: TGTGCCAGCAGCTTATCCGGCTATGGCTACACCTTC. The encoded protein is CASSLSGYGYTF.

The rearrangement uses TRBV7-8 and TRBJ2-3; D gene ambiguous. The CDR3 has 11 amino acids. The germline V gene encodes CDR1 SGHVS and CDR2 FQNEAQ. With 5 bases removed from V and 6 bases from J, the gap between germline ends came to 6 bases. Here the CDR3 DNA reads TGTGCCAGCAGCCCGAGGGATACGCAGTATTTT. Translation gives CASSPRDTQYF.

The chain combines TRBV7-9 with TRBJ1-5, with 9 bases lining up with TRBD1. CDR1 is SEHNR and CDR2 is FQNEAQ in the germline V gene (reference sequence). This CDR3 comprises 18 residues. V was pared by 2 bases and J by 0 bases, with 8 bases of the junction left unmatched. This chain's CDR3 is CASSLPGQGLPSNQPQHF. Written as DNA, the CDR3 is TGTGCCAGCAGCTTACCGGGACAGGGTCTTCCTAGCAATCAGCCCCAGCATTTT.

The CDR3 loop reads CASSLVGGGGEQFF. CDR3 DNA sequence: TGTGCCAGCAGCTTAGTCGGCGGGGGGGGTGAGCAGTTCTTC. The V call is TRBV7-8, the J call TRBJ2-1, with 9 bases lining up with TRBD2. This CDR3 region has 14 residues. Losses at the gene ends were 1 base for V and 9 bases for J; bases not matched to a gene: 4. In germline, CDR1 is SGHVS, CDR2 FQNEAQ.

This sequence joins TRBV29-1 and TRBJ1-1; D is perhaps TRBD1 (6 bases). Germline CDR1 SQVTM, CDR2 ANQGSEA. V gave up 5 bases and J gave up 11 bases, with 18 bases separating them. The CDR3 is 12 residues long. CDR3 residues: CSVLGGAFVAFF. The CDR3, as DNA: TGCAGCGTTCTGGGGGGGGCGTTTGTGGCTTTCTTT.

V and J are TRBV3-1 (or the pseudogene TRBV3-2) and TRBJ1-2; TRBD1 might be the D (5 bases). Germline V gene data show CDR1 as LGHDT and CDR2 as YNNKEL (reference sequence). Trimming stripped 0 bases from V and 8 bases from J, with 28 bases between. CDR3 length: 19 amino acids. The CDR3 DNA reads as TGTGCCAGCAGCCAAGATCGGAAGGCAGATCCGAACCTGACAGACGGCTACACCTTC. Translating it yields CASSQDRKADPNLTDGYTF.

This clone was counted a few times. The V gene is TRBV18, the J gene TRBJ2-3; D is unclear. The CDR3 spans 15 residues. V was pared by 2 bases and J by 4 bases, with 13 bases between. Looked up from germline, CDR1 is KGHSH and CDR2 is LQKENI. CDR3 DNA sequence: TGTGCCAGCTCACCAGATCAGATGGCCGCAGATACGCAGTATTTT. As protein: CASSPDQMAADTQYF. Using reference TRBV18 and TRBJ2-3 for the parts outside the CDR3, the full variable domain is NAGVMQNPRHLVRRRGQEARLRCSPMKGHSHVYWYRQLPEEGLKFMVYLQKENIIDESGMPKERFSAEFPKEGPSILRIQQVVRGDSAAYFCASSPDQMAADTQYFGPGTRLTVL.

This clone has just one count. One end of the junction fails to match germline, which may point to a read error. This chain connects TRBV7-6 to TRBJ2-1; 11 bases fit TRBD2. The germline gives CDR1 SGHVS, CDR2 FNYEAQ. The CDR3 spans 15 residues. The CDR3 DNA follows: TGTGCCAGCAGCCTAGCTAGCGGGAGGCAGTATGAGCAGTTCTTC. Residues: CASSLASGRQYEQFF.

The chain uses TRBV11-3 and TRBJ1-2; 9 nucleotides line up with TRBD1. Looked up from germline, CDR1 is SGHNT and CDR2 is YENEEA. After removal of 0 bases from V and 2 bases from J, the junction contained 10 bases not matched to a gene. The length of the CDR3 is 18 residues. The CDR3 spells CASSLEGTGLGANYGYTF. The CDR3 DNA is TGTGCCAGCAGCTTAGAGGGGACAGGGCTTGGGGCCAACTATGGCTACACCTTC.

The chain's CDR3 is CASKVPGQSVGYTF. DNA of the CDR3: TGTGCCAGCAAGGTACCGGGACAATCTGTAGGCTACACCTTC. The chain uses TRBV28 and TRBJ1-2; D perhaps matches TRBD1 (6 bases). Trimming removed 7 bases at V and 8 bases at J, with 20 bases between. CDR3 length: 14 residues. CDR1 MDHEN and CDR2 SYDVKM come from the germline V gene.

V usage is TRBV13 and J usage is TRBJ1-1; 8 bases fit TRBD1. Germline V gene lookup returns CDR1 PRHDT and CDR2 FYEKMQ (reference sequence). This CDR3 comprises 13 residues. The junction had 5 bases not matched to a gene; V was cut back by 5 bases and J by 6 bases. CDR3 nucleotide sequence: TGTGCCAGCAGCCAAAGGACAGGGTCTGAAGCTTTCTTT. This codes for CASSQRTGSEAFF.

Here the CDR3 DNA reads TGTGCCAGCAGTTTAAGCCCGAACACTGAAGCTTTCTTT. Translation gives CASSLSPNTEAFF. The V gene is TRBV12-3 or TRBV12-4, the J gene TRBJ1-1; D not resolved. This CDR3 spans 13 amino acids. V was pared by 2 bases and J by 1 base, with 5 bases between.